The present T cell receptor (beta chain) was sequenced within a study of T cell responses to AZD1222 COVID-19 vaccine. Produced via immunoSEQ multiplex PCR; TCRdb's table is partial and in-frame only. The sample has about 49,000 clones, around three quarters seen once. This clone was observed a single time. Its target is unknown. Findings and limits, study-wide: After two AZD1222 doses, spike-specific TCR breadth and depth rose versus day 0. Nearly half of spike-specific TCRs reportedly target unmutated variant regions. Donors in the cohort were predominantly white British and more often female, and clonal diversity was possibly underestimated.

The V and J ends lost 0 bases and 3 bases, in that order; junction bases with no gene match: 6. The CDR3 runs to 17 residues. Material: peripheral blood, obtained on day 0 of AZD1222 vaccination. V gene TRBV23-1 combines with J gene TRBJ2-2, with 8 bases lining up with TRBD1. TRBV23-1 is an ORF for which the function is uncertain. This TCR was sampled from an adult in good health. The CDR3 bases are TGCGCCAGCAGTCAATCGAGGACAGGGCGATACACCGGGGAGCTGTTTTTT. This sequence encodes CASSQSRTGRYTGELFF.